This T cell receptor (beta chain) derives from a study of shared clonotypes between healthy human individuals (dated by TCRdb to the early 2020s). With regard to the full study: The cohort included three men and a couple of women between 18 and 49 years of age. To increase sequencing depth and limit assay-specific biases, TCR repertoire library preparation and sequencing were carried out by different laboratories using diverse techniques. For each donor, three plates each were used for CD4 naive and CD4 memory, two plates were used for CD8 naive, and one plate was used for CD8 memory. Between about 0.94 and 8.9 billion PBMCs per donor were obtained by leukapheresis. To estimate repertoire size and how much clonotype sharing occurs between individuals, the study deeply sequenced the blood TCR repertoires of several healthy adults. On the study overall, not on this receptor specifically: Naive subsets generally had larger estimated clonotype richness than memory subsets. Only blood was sampled, and tissue TCR repertoires likely differ from those in blood. About 5% of naive CD4, 3.5% of naive CD8, 2.3% of memory CD4, and 0.4% of memory CD8 clonotypes were shared across several donors. Incomplete sequencing was indicated by rarefaction of sorted-subset datasets, despite the large sequencing depth. Pairwise subsampling indicated that sequencing depth was expected to affect the degree of clonotype sharing among donors. The small number of donors limited the genetic and exposure-history diversity represented. Compared with non-shared clonotypes, the clonotypes found in all four sorted-subset donors had higher generation probabilities.

TCR CDR3 regions were amplified from genomic DNA by multiplex PCR using the deep immunoSEQ assay. For each cell subset, the extracted genomic DNA was distributed evenly across all wells of several immunoSEQ 96-well plates, and each plate served as one replicate. For sorted subsets, around 200 ng genomic DNA, equal to 30,000 to 35,000 T cell genomes, was loaded into each replicate PCR. Purified libraries were quantified with a Qubit 3.0 fluorometer, sized on a Bioanalyzer 2100, and re-quantified with the KAPA Library Quantification kit. A separate single-read 150-cycle Illumina NextSeq 550 flow cell was used to sequence each immunoSEQ 96-well plate. As for how the authors treated the data: Because only junctional sequences without quality scores were contained in the immunoSEQ output, filtering matching that applied to full-length reads could not be performed. Sequences were annotated with PyIR, a Python wrapper for IgBLAST v1.9, and V/J genes and CDR3 were assigned using IMGT germline references. Reads with weak V/J assignments (E-value above 1e-6), missing CDR3, stop codons, out-of-frame junctions, or ambiguous translated residues were removed. V3J clonotypes were defined by identical inferred V gene, J gene, and CDR3 amino acid sequence. To compute the percentage overlap between repertoires, the number of shared unique clonotypes was divided by the size of the smaller repertoire. Three approaches were used to assess repertoire richness: RTK rarefaction, the Chao1 estimator, and Recon v2.1 estimates of unobserved clonotypes. OLGA was used to compute generation probabilities for all TCRbeta clonotypes that the gDNA method yielded from a handful of donors. Not all clones reach the TCRdb copy of this immuneACCESS table, which keeps in-frame sequences only. Checked studies attribute under half of the gap to unresolved V genes and leave the rest unexplained. V, J and clone size are taken as reported in that table, and D and trimming were inferred from the DNA itself. This sample lists about 2 million clones; around 95% were detected once. 0.13% of the sample lies in the top ten.

The donors were healthy, HIV-negative adults with no recently reported acute infections or vaccinations. Every donor was a Caucasian adult living in Nashville, Tennessee, USA. CD4+ T cells were enriched through magnetic negative selection, after which naive cells were positively selected on CD45RA and the remaining negative fraction served as the memory subset. After blood collection by leukapheresis, PBMCs were isolated using Ficoll-Histopaque density gradient centrifugation and then cryopreserved in the vapor phase of liquid nitrogen. Purity and quantity of every magnetically sorted T cell population were checked by analytical flow cytometry. From each sorted fraction, genomic DNA was isolated and quantified by UV absorbance on a Nanodrop 2000c. Reading the germline V gene gives CDR1 MNHEY and CDR2 SVGAGI. Trimming leaves V shorter by 6 bases and J shorter by 13 bases, with the junction holding 8 bases beyond the gene matches. From the cysteine through the phenylalanine, the CDR3 covers 13 amino acids. Solely the CDR3 DNA is kept, with 39 bases framed from the first base.

Concerning this clone: The target of this receptor is not known. No much larger clone is present one base from it, and per-base qualities are unavailable.

The source is a man between 18 and 29 years old in good health. Sequenced input: naive CD4+ T cells sorted from blood. The meaning of the sample's cell subset or site label: CD45RA+ positively selected. Here the chain combines TRBV6-5 and TRBJ1-4, with TRBD1 matching 10 junction bases. CDR3 reads: CASSSFGDRGLFF. The nucleotide sequence is given as TGTGCCAGCAGCTCTTTCGGGGACAGGGGACTGTTTTTT.